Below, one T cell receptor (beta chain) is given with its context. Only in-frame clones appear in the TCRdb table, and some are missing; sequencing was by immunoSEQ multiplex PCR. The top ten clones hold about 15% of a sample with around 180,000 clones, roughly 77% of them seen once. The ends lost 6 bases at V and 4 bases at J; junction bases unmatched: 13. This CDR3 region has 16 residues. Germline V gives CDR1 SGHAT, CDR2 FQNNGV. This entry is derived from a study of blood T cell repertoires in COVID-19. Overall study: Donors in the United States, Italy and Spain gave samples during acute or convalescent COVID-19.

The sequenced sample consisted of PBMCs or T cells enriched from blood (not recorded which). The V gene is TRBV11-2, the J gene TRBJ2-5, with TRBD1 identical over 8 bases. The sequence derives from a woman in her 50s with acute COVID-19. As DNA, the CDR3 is TGTGCCAGCAGGATTGGCAGCGCAGGGGGCGCAGAGACCCAGTACTTC. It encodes CASRIGSAGGAETQYF.